This T cell receptor beta chain was identified in a study of PD-1 blockade in classical Hodgkin lymphoma. Sequencing was performed with immunoSEQ multiplex PCR; in TCRdb, only in-frame clones are kept and a portion is missing. The repertoire includes 20,000 to 25,000 clones, 73% of them detected once, and roughly 24% sits in the top ten. Germline lookup yields CDR1 SGHNT and CDR2 YYREEE (reference sequence). A total of 11 residues make up the CDR3, ends included. Regarding the study as a whole: Excluded were patients who started nivolumab under 1 year after ASCT, a group that had lower diversity.

Each patient's relapse followed autologous stem cell transplantation, and brentuximab vedotin exposure varied. As to this clone: Its target is not known. In this CDR3 the conserved last residue, phenylalanine or tryptophan, is missing, so a read error is likely. The limits of the CDR3 on the DNA are not certain, so only TCRdb's listed CDR3 is given.

The chain links TRBV5-4 to TRBJ2-7; TRBD2, the table's D call, lacks a check against the DNA. Sequencing used peripheral blood mononuclear cells (PBMCs), obtained before the second cycle of nivolumab. The sequence was collected from a human donor with classical Hodgkin lymphoma. The chain's CDR3 is CASSQVGSGTS.